The 13 T cell receptor beta chains below all came from one sample that was sequenced in a study of beta chain features in type 1 diabetes. Study results and limitations: A moderate, significant TCRB CDR3 shortening appeared in type 1 diabetes across four CD4+ subsets.

The antigens these receptors bind are not known. The authors reverse transcribed all of the isolated RNA, so sequencing captured expressed TCRB transcripts. Libraries were prepared by immunoSEQ multiplex PCR; TCRdb keeps only in-frame clonotypes and omits some of them. This sample has over 200,000 clones, with 11% found just once. The sequenced sample was naive CD4+ T cells from blood. The receptors come from a man aged 25-45 years with type 1 diabetes.

This clone has a handful of counts. The CDR3 reads CSVARTEAFF. For the CDR3, the DNA is TGCAGCGTTGCTCGCACTGAAGCTTTCTTT. The chain carries TRBV29-1 and TRBJ1-1; D gene unclear. Trimming removed 4 bases from V and 4 bases from J, with 4 bases in between. Germline V gene lookup returns CDR1 SQVTM and CDR2 ANQGSEA. The CDR3 contains 10 residues.

A few counts support this clone. The chain links TRBV19 to TRBJ2-7; a weak D match, TRBD2 (6 bases). The V gene's germline CDR1 is LNHDA and CDR2 SQIVND (reference sequence). Between the trimmed V and J ends, which lost 2 bases and 4 bases, there was a span of 15 bases. The CDR3 is 15 amino acids. CDR3 nucleotide sequence: TGTGCCAGTAGTATAATTCGGGGGAATGATTACGAGCAGTACTTC. It codes for CASSIIRGNDYEQYF.

The CDR3 DNA sequence: TGTGCCAGCAGCGTAGGACCAGCGGGGGTCGGGAAGCAGTTCTTC. Its protein product is CASSVGPAGVGKQFF. The chain combines TRBV9 with TRBJ2-1; 8 bases align to TRBD2. Trimming at V came to 0 bases and at J to 11 bases, leaving 10 bases not matched to a gene. The CDR3 length is 15 residues. Germline-derived CDR1 and CDR2 are SGDLS and YYNGEE.

The gene calls are TRBV11-1 and TRBJ2-7; TRBD1 aligns across 7 bases. Germline lookup yields CDR1 SGHAT and CDR2 FQDESV (reference sequence). The V gene end was trimmed by 5 bases and the J gene end by 5 bases; junction bases not matched to a gene: 15. The CDR3 runs 16 residues. The CDR3 region has the DNA TGTGCCAGCAGCGCGGACAGGATGGTTCGGACGCACGAGCAGTACTTC. It specifies CASSADRMVRTHEQYF. Full variable domain (outside the CDR3, taken from reference TRBV11-1 and TRBJ2-7): EAEVAQSPRYKITEKSQAVAFWCDPISGHATLYWYRQILGQGPELLVQFQDESVVDDSQLPKDRFSAERLKGVDSTLKIQPAELGDSAMYLCASSADRMVRTHEQYFGPGTRLTVT.

The chain joins TRBV18 to TRBJ2-7, with TRBD1 identical over 11 bases. J lost 3 bases, V lost 4 bases, and 11 bases had no gene match. Germline CDR1 KGHSH, CDR2 LQKENI. The CDR3 has 17 residues. CDR3 sequence: CASSRTLTGTGGYEQYF. CDR3 sequence (DNA): TGTGCCAGCTCACGCACCCTAACCGGGACAGGGGGCTACGAGCAGTACTTC.

This clone was seen a handful of times. The rearrangement links TRBV29-1 to TRBJ2-7; D perhaps matches TRBD1 (6 bases). The V end was cut by 4 bases, the J end by 4 bases, with 11 bases between. From germline, CDR1 is SQVTM and CDR2 ANQGSEA. The CDR3 sequence is 12 residues long. CDR3 coding DNA: TGCAGCGTTGGGGACACAAGGTACGAGCAGTACTTC. Protein sequence: CSVGDTRYEQYF.

The J gene is TRBJ2-3, the V gene TRBV5-1; the match to TRBD1 covers 7 bases. Germline CDR1 SGHRS, CDR2 YFSETQ. Germline trimming cut 3 bases from V and 2 bases from J; bases unmatched to any gene: 6. This CDR3 region has 15 residues. CDR3 protein: CASSWGTADTDTQYF. The CDR3 DNA follows: TGCGCCAGCAGCTGGGGGACAGCCGACACAGATACGCAGTATTTT.

This clone was counted between two and nine times. The chain recombines TRBV7-2 with TRBJ2-1; weak D call: TRBD1 (5 bases). The CDR3 runs 13 residues. Trimming stripped 9 bases from V and 2 bases from J, with 11 bases between. Per the germline V gene, CDR1 is SGHTA and CDR2 is FQGNSA. The DNA for the CDR3 is TGTGCCAGTGGGGCAGGACCCTACAATGAGCAGTTCTTC. Amino acids: CASGAGPYNEQFF.

This clone was picked up a small number of times. The gene calls are TRBV28 and TRBJ1-6; D is unclear. V gave up 6 bases and J gave up 7 bases, with 13 bases separating them. Germline-derived CDR1 and CDR2 are MDHEN and SYDVKM. The CDR3 loop spans 14 amino acids. CDR3 loop: CASSPGGSNSPLHF. The CDR3 DNA reads TGTGCCAGCAGCCCGGGAGGCAGCAATTCACCCCTCCACTTT.

The chain has TRBV9 and TRBJ2-5; 9 bases are a match to TRBD2. The CDR3 has 16 residues. V lost 0 bases and J lost 5; bases outside the gene matches: 8. Germline CDR1 reads SGDLS; CDR2 reads YYNGEE. CDR3 nucleotides: TGTGCCAGCAGCGTAGCTGGGGGCGGGGGGGCGGAGACCCAGTACTTC. It yields the protein CASSVAGGGGAETQYF. Filled out from reference TRBV9 and TRBJ2-5, the complete variable domain reads DSGVTQTPKHLITATGQRVTLRCSPRSGDLSVYWYQQSLDQGLQFLIQYYNGEERAKGNILERFSAQQFPDLHSELNLSSLELGDSALYFCASSVAGGGGAETQYFGPGTRLLVL.

The V call is TRBV19, the J call TRBJ2-1; no clear D. Trimming cost V 5 bases and J 7 bases, with 12 bases left between them. In germline, CDR1 is LNHDA, CDR2 SQIVND (reference sequence). This CDR3 comprises 13 residues. The CDR3 here is CASSWAGKNEQFF. In nucleotides, the CDR3 is TGTGCCAGTAGTTGGGCAGGAAAAAATGAGCAGTTCTTC.

V gene TRBV5-4 combines with J gene TRBJ2-5; TRBD2 matches 10 bases. The germline gives CDR1 SGHNT, CDR2 YYREEE (reference sequence). The CDR3 covers 15 residues. Unmatched junction bases numbered 6, after V lost 2 bases and J lost 5 bases. CDR3 bases: TGTGCCAGCAGCTTCGGGCTAGCGGGGGAGGAGACCCAGTACTTC. Its translation is CASSFGLAGEETQYF.

The gene calls are TRBV2 and TRBJ2-2; 9 nucleotides line up with TRBD1. CDR3 length: 15 amino acids. CDR1 and CDR2 from the germline V gene are SNHLY and FYNNEI. The trim removed 4 bases at V and 7 bases at J, leaving 7 bases unmatched. The CDR3 sequence: CASSGPDRGGGELFF. DNA of the CDR3: TGTGCCAGCAGTGGCCCGGACAGGGGTGGCGGGGAGCTGTTTTTT.